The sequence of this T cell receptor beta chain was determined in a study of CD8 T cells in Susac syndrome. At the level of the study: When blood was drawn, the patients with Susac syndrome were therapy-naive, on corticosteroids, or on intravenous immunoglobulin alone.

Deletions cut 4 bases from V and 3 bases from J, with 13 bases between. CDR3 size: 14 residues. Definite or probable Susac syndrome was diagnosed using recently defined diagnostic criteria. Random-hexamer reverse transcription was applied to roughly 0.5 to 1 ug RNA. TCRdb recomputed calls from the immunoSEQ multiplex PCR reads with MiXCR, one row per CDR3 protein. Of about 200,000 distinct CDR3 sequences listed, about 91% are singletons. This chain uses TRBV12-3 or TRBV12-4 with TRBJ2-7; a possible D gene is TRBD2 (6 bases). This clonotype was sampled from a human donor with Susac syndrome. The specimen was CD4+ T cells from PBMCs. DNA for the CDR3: TGTGCCAGCAGTTGGGGGGAAAGGAACTACGAGCAGTACTTC. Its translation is CASSWGERNYEQYF.